What follows describes a single T cell receptor beta chain. Antigen: not known. The germline V and J ends were trimmed by 0 bases and 3 bases, with 10 bases remaining between them. CDR1 is SGDLS and CDR2 is YYNGEE in the germline V gene. The CDR3 is 14 amino acids. This sample is part of a study of graft-versus-host responses after intestinal transplantation. About the study: Recipients received multivisceral, liver-intestinal, or isolated intestinal transplants. Anti-thymocyte globulin served as induction for all recipients, who then took tacrolimus and steroids for about three years.

Using immunoSEQ multiplex PCR, the repertoire was profiled, and TCRdb retains in-frame clones only, with some absent. This table holds fewer than 120,000 clones, around 95% found once. Findings of the study overall: GvH clones were identified in recipient marrow, with some first appearing in ileum or blood. Across patients carrying graft-donor T cell macrochimerism, allografts held high graft-versus-host to host-versus-graft clonal ratios.

Sequenced here: unstimulated CD8+ T cells sorted from spleen or lymph node cells, sampled before intestinal transplant. The clonotype was recovered from a human donor who received an intestinal transplant. The chain uses TRBV9 and TRBJ2-7; a weak D match, TRBD2 (6 bases). The CDR3 region is CASSVATGGYEQYF. CDR3 DNA: TGTGCCAGCAGCGTAGCTACCGGGGGCTACGAGCAGTACTTC.